This T cell receptor (beta chain) originates from a study of OX40 agonist ivuxolimab in advanced cancers. Overall study context: Melanoma, hepatocellular carcinoma, head and neck or renal cell cancer occurred in dose-escalation patients.

The table came from immunoSEQ multiplex PCR; TCRdb's copy has only in-frame clones and leaves some out. The sample comprises about 37,000 clones, around 88% of which are singletons, and around 0.56% rests with the top ten. Germline assignment: CDR1 MDHEN and CDR2 SYDVKM. This CDR3 has 17 amino acids. With 5 bases clipped from V and 3 bases from J, the junction kept 14 bases outside the gene matches. The rearrangement links TRBV28 to TRBJ1-1, with 8 bases aligning to TRBD1. This clonotype originated in an adult with an advanced solid tumor such as melanoma, head and neck, liver or kidney cancer. This specimen consisted of CD4+ or CD8+ T cells sorted from blood, obtained in a trial of the OX40 agonist ivuxolimab. The CDR3 DNA sequence: TGTGCCAGCAGTCCGGACAGGGCGCGTCTCTTACACACTGAAGCTTTCTTT. Translating it yields CASSPDRARLLHTEAFF.